This T cell receptor (beta chain) was obtained from a study of T-cell memory formation after mild COVID-19. From germline, CDR1 is KGHDR and CDR2 SFDVKD. After removal of 4 bases from V and 2 bases from J, the junction contained 4 bases not matched to a gene. The CDR3 is 15 residues long. This clonotype was detected many times. Constant-segment-primed 5'RACE gave TCR alpha and TCR beta cDNA libraries with sample barcodes and UMIs. A single record per CDR3 protein comes from TCRdb applying MiXCR to the 5' RACE reads. This sample has about 180,000 distinct CDR3 sequences, with more than 15% found just once.

This clonotype was obtained from an adult woman who had mild COVID-19 (a few samples of this study predate the infection). Cell type and time point are not known. V gene TRBV24-1 combines with J gene TRBJ2-5, with 9 bases identical to TRBD1. Material: PBMCs or a T cell subset sorted from them (not recorded which). The CDR3 protein is CATSEGGTGQETQYF. In DNA, the CDR3 is TGTGCCACCAGTGAGGGTGGGACAGGGCAAGAGACCCAGTACTTC.